Presented here are 21 T cell receptor beta chains from one specimen sequenced in a study of CD8+ T cells in alopecia areata. Reverse transcribed after extraction, RNA yielded cDNA as the sequencing template. Libraries were prepared by immunoSEQ multiplex PCR; TCRdb keeps only in-frame clonotypes and omits some of them. The top ten clones hold roughly 25% of a sample with about 140,000 clones, 82% of them seen once. Specified treatment: oral pan-JAK inhibitor, 5-10 mg twice daily. Sequences were derived from CD8+ T cells sorted from blood, sampled at week 4, from a patient treated with tofacitinib. Source of these receptors: a human donor with alopecia areata.

This chain joins TRBV2 and TRBJ2-7; 7 bases fit TRBD1. V shed 11 bases, J shed 6 bases, and the junction held 10 bases outside the gene matches. Germline values: CDR1 SNHLY, CDR2 FYNNEI. The CDR3 sequence is 12 residues long. DNA for the CDR3: TGTGCCGGTAGGACAGGATCGCGCGAGCAGTACTTC. Protein product: CAGRTGSREQYF.

This rearrangement joins TRBV5-4 to TRBJ2-5, with 10 bases aligning to TRBD1. Germline CDR1 SGHNT, CDR2 YYREEE (reference sequence). V shed 3 bases and J 4 bases; nucleotides not matched to a gene: 9. This CDR3 comprises 16 residues. CDR3 in DNA: TGTGCCAGCAGCTCGAAGGGACAGGGGATGCGAGAGACCCAGTACTTC. Translation gives CASSSKGQGMRETQYF.

The chain carries TRBV7-9 and TRBJ2-1; 9 positions agree with TRBD1. The CDR3 contains 16 residues. Per germline, CDR1 SEHNR and CDR2 FQNEAQ (reference sequence). With 5 bases clipped from V and 1 base from J, the junction kept 6 bases outside the gene matches. CDR3 DNA sequence: TGTGCCAGCAGCATTAAGACAGGGGGATCCTACAATGAGCAGTTCTTC. It yields the protein CASSIKTGGSYNEQFF.

The rearrangement links TRBV28 to TRBJ2-7, with D perhaps being TRBD1 or TRBD2 (5 bases each). Germline loops: CDR1 MDHEN, CDR2 SYDVKM. Trimming stripped 3 bases from V and 0 bases from J, with 6 bases between. The CDR3 runs to 13 residues. The CDR3 DNA sequence: TGTGCCAGCAGTTTTGGGGGCTCCTACGAGCAGTACTTC. This translates into CASSFGGSYEQYF.

J is TRBJ2-7 and V is TRBV10-2; D not certain. V was clipped by 5 bases and J by 6 bases, with 20 bases between them. CDR3 length: 15 residues. The germline gives CDR1 WSHSY, CDR2 SAAADI. The CDR3 bases are TGCGCCAGCAGTTACCCACCCGGGCGACGGGCCGAGCAGTACTTC. It specifies CASSYPPGRRAEQYF.

The chain carries TRBV5-1 and TRBJ2-2; 7 bases map to TRBD1. This CDR3 comprises 17 residues. The trim removed 4 bases at V and 3 bases at J, leaving 12 bases unmatched. The germline gives CDR1 SGHRS, CDR2 YFSETQ. CDR3 region: CASSLQGPKGYTGELFF. CDR3 DNA sequence: TGCGCCAGCAGCCTACAGGGGCCCAAGGGCTACACCGGGGAGCTGTTTTTT.

The rearrangement joins TRBV2 to TRBJ2-7; unclear D gene. CDR3 length equals 13 residues. The germline V and J ends were trimmed by 6 bases and 6 bases, with 15 bases remaining between them. The V gene's germline CDR1 is SNHLY and CDR2 FYNNEI. The CDR3 loop reads CASRTQGHAEQYF. For the CDR3, the DNA is TGTGCCAGCAGAACACAAGGGCACGCCGAGCAGTACTTC.

The genes are TRBV15 and TRBJ2-7; D is unclear. Trimming removed 0 bases from V and 3 bases from J, with 9 bases in between. The CDR3 consists of 14 residues. CDR1 LNHNV and CDR2 YYDKDF come from the germline V gene (reference sequence). CDR3 in amino acids: CATSRDQAVYEQYF. CDR3 nucleotide sequence: TGTGCCACCAGCAGAGATCAGGCAGTCTACGAGCAGTACTTC.

The chain couples TRBV7-9 to TRBJ2-3; D perhaps matches TRBD2 (6 bases). This CDR3 has 17 residues. The V gene's germline CDR1 is SEHNR and CDR2 FQNEAQ (reference sequence). Trimming shortened V by 0 bases and J by 2 bases, and 15 bases separated the two germline ends. CDR3 coding DNA: TGTGCCAGCAGCTTAGCGCTGAGCGGGTACGTCACAGATACGCAGTATTTT. Its translation: CASSLALSGYVTDTQYF.

The chain employs TRBV11-3 and TRBJ2-5; 7 bases fit TRBD1. Per germline, CDR1 SGHNT and CDR2 YENEEA. The ends lost 5 bases at V and 0 bases at J; junction bases unmatched: 18. The CDR3 spans 19 residues. The CDR3 sequence: CASSDGAGTHQGDQETQYF. CDR3 DNA sequence: TGTGCCAGCAGCGACGGGGCTGGGACCCATCAGGGGGACCAAGAGACCCAGTACTTC.

This chain links TRBV4-2 with TRBJ1-2, with D possibly being TRBD1 (6 bases). Trimming shortened V by 2 bases and J by 3 bases, and 10 bases separated the two germline ends. Germline CDR1 reads LGHNA; CDR2 reads YNFKEQ. The CDR3 runs to 14 residues. The DNA of the CDR3 is TGTGCCAGCAGCCAAAAAACAGGGTACTATGGCTACACCTTC. As protein: CASSQKTGYYGYTF.

This chain links TRBV4-1 with TRBJ1-6; D is undetermined. CDR3 length: 18 amino acids. V gave up 1 base and J gave up 4 bases, with 17 bases separating them. Germline V gene sequence: CDR1 MGHRA, CDR2 YSYEKL. CDR3 region: CASSQVSGIGDYNSPLHF. DNA for the CDR3: TGCGCCAGCAGCCAAGTATCCGGGATAGGTGATTATAATTCACCCCTCCACTTT.

A remark on this clone: The sample contains more than one DNA sequence encoding this CDR3. The chain is built from TRBV20-1 and TRBJ2-7, with D possibly matching TRBD1 (6 bases). The CDR3 sequence is 11 residues long. Germline V gene sequence: CDR1 DFQATT, CDR2 SNEGSKA (reference sequence). V lost 6 bases and J lost 3, with 9 bases in between. CDR3: CSAIQGYEQYF. The CDR3 nucleotides read TGCAGTGCGATACAGGGCTACGAGCAGTACTTC.

The genes are TRBV5-1 and TRBJ1-3; D gene unclear. Germline V lookup: CDR1 SGHRS, CDR2 YFSETQ. The CDR3 sequence is 15 residues long. Trimming removed 4 bases at V and 0 bases at J, with 11 bases between. The CDR3, as DNA: TGCGCCAGCAGCGAAGGACTGTCCTCTGGAAACACCATATATTTT. Its protein product is CASSEGLSSGNTIYF.

This clone was recorded only once. V and J are TRBV30 and TRBJ1-1, with D perhaps matching TRBD1 (5 bases). The V and J ends lost 2 bases and 1 base respectively, with 11 bases between them. The CDR3 is 14 residues long. The germline gives CDR1 GTSNPN, CDR2 SVGIG (reference sequence). CDR3 amino acids: CAWSHDSPNTEAFF. In DNA form, the CDR3 reads TGTGCCTGGAGTCACGACAGTCCGAACACTGAAGCTTTCTTT.

Concerning this clone: One junction end disagrees with the germline gene, perhaps due to a read error. The chain has TRBV19 and TRBJ2-7; 7 positions agree with TRBD1. CDR1 is LNHDA, CDR2 SQIVND, per germline (reference sequence). The CDR3 has 9 residues. The CDR3 DNA sequence: TGTGCCTGCGGACAGGCGTCCCACTTC. Translated, it gives CACGQASHF.

The chain has TRBV7-9 and TRBJ2-6; D could derive from TRBD1 or TRBD2 (5 bases each). The CDR3 is 18 residues long. Trimming took 4 bases from V and 1 from J, leaving 17 bases between them. Germline V gives CDR1 SEHNR, CDR2 FQNEAQ (reference sequence). The CDR3 DNA reads TGTGCCAGCAGCTCCCTTCGAGAGGGGACGTCTGGGGCCAACGTCCTGACTTTC. This translates into CASSSLREGTSGANVLTF.

This chain uses TRBV7-2 with TRBJ1-5; a weak D match, TRBD1 (5 bases). Deletions cut 5 bases from V and 5 bases from J, with 16 bases between. The CDR3 runs 15 residues. Germline lookup yields CDR1 SGHTA and CDR2 FQGNSA. The CDR3 DNA follows: TGTGCCAGCAGCCCGGGACCGCGAGGCGATCAGCCCCAGCATTTT. Its protein product is CASSPGPRGDQPQHF.

This clone was found once. The V gene is TRBV27, the J gene TRBJ2-5; a possible D gene is TRBD1 (5 bases). The V gene lost 5 bases and the J gene lost 2 bases, with 12 bases spanning the gap. This CDR3 region has 14 residues. Per germline, CDR1 MNHEY and CDR2 SMNVEV (reference sequence). Here the CDR3 DNA reads TGTGCCAGCAGTCCCAGGGTCTTACAAGAGACCCAGTACTTC. Its translation is CASSPRVLQETQYF.

This clone appeared a single time. The chain joins TRBV19 to TRBJ2-5; D gene uncertain. Deletions cut 7 bases from V and 1 base from J, with 13 bases between. The CDR3 spans 14 residues. Germline values: CDR1 LNHDA, CDR2 SQIVND (reference sequence). Here the CDR3 DNA reads TGTGCCAGTACAGCGACCTCAATCCAAGAGACCCAGTACTTC. Its translation is CASTATSIQETQYF.

The V gene is TRBV6-5, the J gene TRBJ2-5, with D perhaps TRBD1 (6 bases). V lost 5 bases and J lost 5, with 18 bases in between. CDR3 length: 15 residues. Per germline, CDR1 MNHEY and CDR2 SVGAGI. The CDR3 bases are TGTGCCAGCAGTATAGCCCGACAGGACGGGGAGACCCAGTACTTC. Encoded protein: CASSIARQDGETQYF.